The sequence of this T cell receptor beta chain was determined in a study of T-cell reconstitution after alpha-beta-depleted transplantation in children. As it was prepared, the TCRbeta library received unique molecular identifiers. TCRdb passed the PCR reads through MiXCR, listing each CDR3 protein once. The table lists around 600,000 distinct CDR3 sequences, roughly 17% of them singletons. This clonotype was recorded at least ten times. The TCR was taken from a human donor who donated a stem cell graft to a child with acute myeloid leukemia. Here the sequenced sample was PBMCs from the stem cell graft donor, taken from the stem cell graft.

CDR3 sequence: CSARTSGGAFFNEQFF. In DNA, the CDR3 is TGCAGTGCTAGAACCTCCGGGGGGGCCTTCTTCAATGAGCAGTTCTTC. The genes are TRBV20-1 and TRBJ2-1; 8 bases line up with TRBD2. CDR3 length: 16 amino acids. Germline CDR1 reads DFQATT; CDR2 reads SNEGSKA (reference sequence). With V trimmed by 2 bases and J by 6 bases, 12 bases remained unmatched.